This T cell receptor beta chain was identified during a study of T cells expressing NK-cell markers (dated by TCRdb to the early 2020s). Concerning the study at large: In sorted CD3+CD56+NKG2C+, CD3+CD56+NKG2C- and CD3+CD56-NKG2C+ T-cell subsets from 7 or 8 donors, TCR beta-chain repertoires were profiled. Among the eight sequenced donors, only one was HCMV-seronegative, while the other seven were HCMV-seropositive. Randomly selected healthy volunteers, three men and five women, were used as the eight sequenced donors. The libraries were sequenced on Illumina HiSeq 2000/2500, MiSeq or NextSeq, producing 2 x 150 bp reads. Results and caveats for the whole study, not just this receptor: It remained unclear whether the expanded NKG2C-expressing T cell clones were specific for HCMV antigens. Those dominant clonotypes were again the most abundant among CD3+CD56-NKG2C+ cells in a handful of donors, at about 28.3-65%. In more than five donors, the dominant CD3+CD56+NKG2C+ clonotypes ranked among the top 10 CD8+ clonotypes, making up 1.0-7.0% of CD8+ T cells.

With respect to this clonotype: Its cognate antigen has yet to be identified.

Instrument on record: Illumina HiSeq 2000. TCR beta cDNA libraries were prepared using 5'RACE template switching, which introduced a universal primer site and unique molecular identifiers. cDNA synthesis was primed from the TCR beta constant segment and was followed by two successive PCR amplification steps. The authors' analysis ran thus. MIGEC handled demultiplexing of the reads and grouping by UMI, while MiTCR was used to assemble and quantify clonotypes. To exclude erroneous sequences, any TCR cDNA sequence not supported by at least two reads was discarded. The tcR package was used for downstream repertoire analysis, and clonotypes were matched between fractions using CDR3 nucleotide sequence together with V segment. VDJmatch was used to annotate antigen specificity against VDJdb, with one amino acid substitution in CDR3 allowed. TCRdb reprocessed the reads, reporting each CDR3 protein sequence once and no DNA. The V and J calls reflect TCRdb's pipeline rather than the authors' work. This sample's table contains around 380,000 distinct CDR3 sequences. Roughly 10% of the sample lies in the top ten.

HCMV-specific IgG was detected in serum with a commercial ELISA kit to determine HCMV serostatus. Ficoll density gradient centrifugation was used to isolate peripheral blood mononuclear cells from blood. Measured from the cysteine to the phenylalanine, the CDR3 is 14 residues long. This entry has no DNA. CDR1 and CDR2 were assigned from the germline V gene as SGHAT and FQNNGV. Sample: blood T cells: a sorted CD56 or NKG2C T cell subset, CD4+ or CD8+ T cells, or bulk PBMC T cells (not recorded which). This clonotype was sampled from a woman between 45 and 60 years old in good health. Donor details come from another sample of the same person, matched by shared clones. The rearranged chain carries TRBV11-2 and TRBJ2-3; TCRdb's D call of TRBD1 is untestable without DNA. The CDR3 loop reads CASSRGSLGDTQYF.